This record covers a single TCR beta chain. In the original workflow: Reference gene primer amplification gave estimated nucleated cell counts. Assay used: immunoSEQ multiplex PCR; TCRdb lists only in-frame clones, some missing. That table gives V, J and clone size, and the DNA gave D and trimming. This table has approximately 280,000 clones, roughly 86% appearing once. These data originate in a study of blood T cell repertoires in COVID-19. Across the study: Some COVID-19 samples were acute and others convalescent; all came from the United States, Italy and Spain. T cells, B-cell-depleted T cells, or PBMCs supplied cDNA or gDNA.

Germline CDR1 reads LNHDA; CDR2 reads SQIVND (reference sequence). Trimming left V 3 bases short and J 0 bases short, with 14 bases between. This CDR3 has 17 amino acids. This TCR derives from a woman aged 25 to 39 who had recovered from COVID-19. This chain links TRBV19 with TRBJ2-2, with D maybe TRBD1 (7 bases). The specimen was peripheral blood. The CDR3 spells CASSIRGGGTNTGELFF. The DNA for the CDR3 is TGTGCCAGTAGTATCCGTGGAGGGGGCACGAACACCGGGGAGCTGTTTTTT.